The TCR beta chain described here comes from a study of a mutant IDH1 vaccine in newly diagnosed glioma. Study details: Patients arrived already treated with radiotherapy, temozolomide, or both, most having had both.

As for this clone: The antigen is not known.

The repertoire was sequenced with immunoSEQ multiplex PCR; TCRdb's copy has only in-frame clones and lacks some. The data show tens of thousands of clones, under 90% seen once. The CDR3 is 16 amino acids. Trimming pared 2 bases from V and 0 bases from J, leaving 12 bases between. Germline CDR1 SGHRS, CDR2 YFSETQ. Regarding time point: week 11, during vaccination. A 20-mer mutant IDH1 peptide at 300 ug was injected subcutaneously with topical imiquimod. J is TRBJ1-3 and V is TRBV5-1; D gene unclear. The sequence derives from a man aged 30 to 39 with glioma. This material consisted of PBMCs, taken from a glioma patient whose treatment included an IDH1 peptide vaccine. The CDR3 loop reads CASSFGQAGSGNTIYF. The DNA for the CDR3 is TGCGCCAGCAGCTTTGGGCAGGCCGGCTCTGGAAACACCATATATTTT.